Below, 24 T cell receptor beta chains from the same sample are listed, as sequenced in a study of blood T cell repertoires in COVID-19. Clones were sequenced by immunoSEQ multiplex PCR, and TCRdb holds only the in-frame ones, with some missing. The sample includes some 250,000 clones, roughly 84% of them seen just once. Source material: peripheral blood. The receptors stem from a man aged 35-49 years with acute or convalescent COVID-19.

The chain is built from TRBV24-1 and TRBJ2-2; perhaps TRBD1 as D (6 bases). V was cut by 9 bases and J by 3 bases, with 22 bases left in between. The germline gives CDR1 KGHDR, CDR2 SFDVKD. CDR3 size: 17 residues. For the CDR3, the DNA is TGTGCCACCTTGTCCGAACAGGGCGTAGTGGACACCGGGGAGCTGTTTTTT. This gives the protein CATLSEQGVVDTGELFF.

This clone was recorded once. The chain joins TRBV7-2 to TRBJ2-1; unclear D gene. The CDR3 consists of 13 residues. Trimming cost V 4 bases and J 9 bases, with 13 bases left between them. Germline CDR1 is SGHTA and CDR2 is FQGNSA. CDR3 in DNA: TGTGCCAGCAGCTCTCTAGGTTTCGGTGAGCAGTTCTTC. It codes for CASSSLGFGEQFF.

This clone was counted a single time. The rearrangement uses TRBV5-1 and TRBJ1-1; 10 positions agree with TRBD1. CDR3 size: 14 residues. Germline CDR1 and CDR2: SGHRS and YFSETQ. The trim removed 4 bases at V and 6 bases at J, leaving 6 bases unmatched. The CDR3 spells CASSVGTGAPEAFF. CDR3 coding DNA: TGCGCCAGCAGCGTGGGGACAGGGGCACCTGAAGCTTTCTTT.

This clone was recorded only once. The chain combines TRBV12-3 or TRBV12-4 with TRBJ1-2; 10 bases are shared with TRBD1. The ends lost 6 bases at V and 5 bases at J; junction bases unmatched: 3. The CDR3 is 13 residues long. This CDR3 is CASSTGQGYGYTF. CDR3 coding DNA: TGTGCCAGCAGCACGGGACAGGGGTATGGCTACACCTTC.

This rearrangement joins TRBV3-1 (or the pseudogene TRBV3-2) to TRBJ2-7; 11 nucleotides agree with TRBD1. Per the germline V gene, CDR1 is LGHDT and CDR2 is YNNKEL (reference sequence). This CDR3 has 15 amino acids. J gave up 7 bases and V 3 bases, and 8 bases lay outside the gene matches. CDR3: CASSHLGQGADEQYF. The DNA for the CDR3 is TGTGCCAGCAGCCACCTCGGACAGGGGGCTGATGAGCAGTACTTC.

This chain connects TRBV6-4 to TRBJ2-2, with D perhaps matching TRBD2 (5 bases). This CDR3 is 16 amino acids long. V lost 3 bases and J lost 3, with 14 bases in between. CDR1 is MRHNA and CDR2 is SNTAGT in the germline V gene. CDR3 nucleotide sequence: TGTGCCAGCAGTGATCACAGCGGATCACACACCGGGGAGCTGTTTTTT. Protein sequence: CASSDHSGSHTGELFF.

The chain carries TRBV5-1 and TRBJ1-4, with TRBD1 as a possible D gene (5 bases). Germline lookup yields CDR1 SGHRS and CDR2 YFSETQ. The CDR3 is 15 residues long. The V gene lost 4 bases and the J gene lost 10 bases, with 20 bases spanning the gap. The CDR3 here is CASSLSPQGSGKLFF. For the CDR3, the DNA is TGCGCCAGCAGCCTTTCACCTCAGGGATCGGGAAAACTGTTTTTT.

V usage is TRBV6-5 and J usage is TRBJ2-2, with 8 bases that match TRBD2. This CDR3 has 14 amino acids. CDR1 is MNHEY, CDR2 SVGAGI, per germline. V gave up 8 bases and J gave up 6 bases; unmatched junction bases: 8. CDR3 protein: CASPQKREPGELFF. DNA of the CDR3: TGTGCCAGCCCTCAGAAGCGGGAGCCCGGGGAGCTGTTTTTT.

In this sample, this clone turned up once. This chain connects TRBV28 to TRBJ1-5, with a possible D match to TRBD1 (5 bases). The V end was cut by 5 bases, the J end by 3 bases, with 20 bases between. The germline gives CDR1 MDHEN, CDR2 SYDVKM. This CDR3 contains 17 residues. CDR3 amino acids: CASSPIGGTVYNQPQHF. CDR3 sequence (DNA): TGTGCCAGCAGTCCCATAGGCGGGACGGTTTACAATCAGCCCCAGCATTTT.

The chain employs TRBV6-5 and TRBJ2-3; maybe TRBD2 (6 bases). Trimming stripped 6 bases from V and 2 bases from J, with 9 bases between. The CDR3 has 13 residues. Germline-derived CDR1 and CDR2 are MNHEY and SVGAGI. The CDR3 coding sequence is TGTGCCAGCAGCCGGGGGTTCACAGATACGCAGTATTTT. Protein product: CASSRGFTDTQYF.

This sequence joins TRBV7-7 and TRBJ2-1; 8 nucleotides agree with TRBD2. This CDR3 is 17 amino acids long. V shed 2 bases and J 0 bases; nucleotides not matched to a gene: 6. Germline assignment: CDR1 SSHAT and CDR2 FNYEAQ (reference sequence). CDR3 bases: TGTGCCAGCAGCTTAAGTCTAAGCGGGAGCTCCTACAATGAGCAGTTCTTC. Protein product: CASSLSLSGSSYNEQFF.

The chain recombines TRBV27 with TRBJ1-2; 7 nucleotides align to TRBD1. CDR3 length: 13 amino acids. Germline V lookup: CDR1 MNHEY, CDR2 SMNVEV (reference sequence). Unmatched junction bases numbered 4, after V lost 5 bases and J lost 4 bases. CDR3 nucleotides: TGTGCCAGCAGTCCTACAGGGGTCTATGGCTACACCTTC. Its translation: CASSPTGVYGYTF.

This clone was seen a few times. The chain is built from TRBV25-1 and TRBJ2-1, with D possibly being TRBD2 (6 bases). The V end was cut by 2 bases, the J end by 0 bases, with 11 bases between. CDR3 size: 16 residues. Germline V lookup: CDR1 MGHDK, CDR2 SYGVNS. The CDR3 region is CASSEEGRPSYNEQFF. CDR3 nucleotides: TGTGCCAGCAGTGAAGAGGGGAGGCCCTCCTACAATGAGCAGTTCTTC.

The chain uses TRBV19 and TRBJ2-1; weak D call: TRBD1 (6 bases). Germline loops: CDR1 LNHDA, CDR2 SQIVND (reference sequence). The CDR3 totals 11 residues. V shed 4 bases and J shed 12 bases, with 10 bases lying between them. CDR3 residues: CASSTGAGQFF. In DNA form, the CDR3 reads TGTGCCAGTAGTACAGGGGCAGGGCAGTTCTTC.

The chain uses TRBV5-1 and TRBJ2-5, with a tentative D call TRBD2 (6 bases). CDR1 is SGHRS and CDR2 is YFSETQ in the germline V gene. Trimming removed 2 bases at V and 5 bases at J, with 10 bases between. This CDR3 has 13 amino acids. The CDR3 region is CASSLSSEETQYF. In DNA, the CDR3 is TGCGCCAGCAGCTTATCTAGCGAGGAGACCCAGTACTTC. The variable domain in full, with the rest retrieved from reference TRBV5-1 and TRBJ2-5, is KAGVTQTPRYLIKTRGQQVTLSCSPISGHRSVSWYQQTPGQGLQFLFEYFSETQRNKGNFPGRFSGRQFSNSRSEMNVSTLELGDSALYLCASSLSSEETQYFGPGTRLLVL.

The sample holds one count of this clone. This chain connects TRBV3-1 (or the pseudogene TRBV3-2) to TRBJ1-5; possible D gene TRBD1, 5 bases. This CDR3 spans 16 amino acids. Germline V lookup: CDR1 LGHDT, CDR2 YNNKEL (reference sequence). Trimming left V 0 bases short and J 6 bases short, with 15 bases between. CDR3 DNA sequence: TGTGCCAGCAGCCAAGATGGTAAGGGGTTCGCTCAGCCCCAGCATTTT. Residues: CASSQDGKGFAQPQHF.

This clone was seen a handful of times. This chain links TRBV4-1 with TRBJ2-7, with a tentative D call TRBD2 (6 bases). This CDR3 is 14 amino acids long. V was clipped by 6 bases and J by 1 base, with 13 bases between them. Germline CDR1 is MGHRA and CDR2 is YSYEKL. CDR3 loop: CASSAFGGSYEQYF. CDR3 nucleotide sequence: TGCGCCAGCAGTGCTTTCGGGGGATCCTACGAGCAGTACTTC.

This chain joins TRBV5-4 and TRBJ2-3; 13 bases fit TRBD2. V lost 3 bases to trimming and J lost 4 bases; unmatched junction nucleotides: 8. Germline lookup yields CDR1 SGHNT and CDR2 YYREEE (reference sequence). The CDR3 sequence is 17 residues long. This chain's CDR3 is CASSSGTSGNIADTQYF. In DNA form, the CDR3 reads TGTGCCAGCAGCTCGGGGACTAGCGGGAATATTGCAGATACGCAGTATTTT.

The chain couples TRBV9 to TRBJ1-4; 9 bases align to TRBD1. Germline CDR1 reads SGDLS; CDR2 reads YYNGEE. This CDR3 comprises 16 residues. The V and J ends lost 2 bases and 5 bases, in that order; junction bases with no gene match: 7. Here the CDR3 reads CASSVTAGTGNEKLFF. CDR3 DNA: TGTGCCAGCAGCGTGACAGCCGGGACAGGGAATGAAAAACTGTTTTTT.

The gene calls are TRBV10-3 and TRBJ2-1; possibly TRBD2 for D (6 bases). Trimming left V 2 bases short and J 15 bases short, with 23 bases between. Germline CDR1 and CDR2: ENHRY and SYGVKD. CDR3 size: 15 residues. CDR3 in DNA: TGTGCCATCAGTGAGGGCGGGACTGGCTACTATAAGTGGTTCTTC. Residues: CAISEGGTGYYKWFF.

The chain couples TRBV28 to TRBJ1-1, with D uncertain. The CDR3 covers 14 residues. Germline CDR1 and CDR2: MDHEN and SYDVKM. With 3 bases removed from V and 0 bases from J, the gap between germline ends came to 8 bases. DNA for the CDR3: TGTGCCAGCAGTTTGCCCTACCTGAACACTGAAGCTTTCTTT. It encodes CASSLPYLNTEAFF.

The CDR3 here is CASSRDGSGYTF. The DNA of the CDR3 is TGTGCCAGCAGCCGGGATGGATCCGGCTACACCTTC. This chain uses TRBV6-4 with TRBJ1-2; D is unresolved. Looked up from germline, CDR1 is MRHNA and CDR2 is SNTAGT. The CDR3 is made up of 12 amino acids. V gave up 6 bases and J gave up 8 bases, with 13 bases separating them.

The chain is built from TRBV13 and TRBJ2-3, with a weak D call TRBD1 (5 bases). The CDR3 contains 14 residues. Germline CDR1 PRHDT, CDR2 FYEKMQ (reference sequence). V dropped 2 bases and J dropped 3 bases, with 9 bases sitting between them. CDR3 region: CASSLQGGTDTQYF. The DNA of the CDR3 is TGTGCCAGCAGCTTACAGGGTGGGACAGATACGCAGTATTTT.

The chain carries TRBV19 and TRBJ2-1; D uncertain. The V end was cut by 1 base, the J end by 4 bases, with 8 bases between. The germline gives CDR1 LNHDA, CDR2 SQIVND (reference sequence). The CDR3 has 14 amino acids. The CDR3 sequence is CASSIAHLYNEQFF. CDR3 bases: TGTGCCAGTAGTATAGCGCACCTATACAATGAGCAGTTCTTC.